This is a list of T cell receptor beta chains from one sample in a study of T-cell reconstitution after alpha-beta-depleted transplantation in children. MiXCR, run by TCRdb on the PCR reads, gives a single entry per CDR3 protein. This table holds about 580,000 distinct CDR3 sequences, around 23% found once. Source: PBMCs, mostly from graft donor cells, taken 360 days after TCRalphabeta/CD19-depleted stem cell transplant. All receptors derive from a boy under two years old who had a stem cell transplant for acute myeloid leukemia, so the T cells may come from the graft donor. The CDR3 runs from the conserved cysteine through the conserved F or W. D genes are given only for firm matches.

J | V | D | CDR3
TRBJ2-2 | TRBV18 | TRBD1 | CASSPPPGQGATGELFF
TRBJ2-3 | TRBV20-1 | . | CSARSLLSTDTQYF
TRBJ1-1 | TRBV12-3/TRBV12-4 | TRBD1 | CASSGQGTEAFF
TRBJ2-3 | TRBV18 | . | CASSPSRVGTDTQYF
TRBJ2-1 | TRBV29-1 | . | CSVEDTGLRDNEQFF
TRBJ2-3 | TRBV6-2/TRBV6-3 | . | CASSYPPRDTQYF
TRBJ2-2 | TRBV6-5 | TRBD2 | CASSYWGGNTGELFF
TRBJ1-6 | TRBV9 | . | CASSNAGYRHISPLHF
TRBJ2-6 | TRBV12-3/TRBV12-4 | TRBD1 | CASSLWAGGSGANVLTF
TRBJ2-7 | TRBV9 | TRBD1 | CASSAGQATYEQYF
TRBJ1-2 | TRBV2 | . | CASSGHFYGYTF
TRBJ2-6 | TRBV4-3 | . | CASSQDKEVGGANVLTF
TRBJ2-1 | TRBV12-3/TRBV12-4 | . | CASSPAGPVEQFF
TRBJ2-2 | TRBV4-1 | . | CASSHTTVWGGELFF
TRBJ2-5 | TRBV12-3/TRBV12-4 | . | CASSFDPQTTRKTQYF
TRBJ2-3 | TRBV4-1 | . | CASSQDGHRTDTQYF
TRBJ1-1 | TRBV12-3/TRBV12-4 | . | CASSSPARGPGTEAFF
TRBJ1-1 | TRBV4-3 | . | CASSQARITEAFF
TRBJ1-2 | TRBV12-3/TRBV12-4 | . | CASSFSAFLPANYGYTF
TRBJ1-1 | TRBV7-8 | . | CASSLASREGTEAFF
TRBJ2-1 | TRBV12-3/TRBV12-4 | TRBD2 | CASLALGGGADEQFF
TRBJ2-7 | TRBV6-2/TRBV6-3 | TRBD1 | CASSFGTGGYYEQYF
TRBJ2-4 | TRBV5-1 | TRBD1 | CASSLGQENLAKNIQYF
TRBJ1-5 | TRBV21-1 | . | CASSVPGGRQPQHF
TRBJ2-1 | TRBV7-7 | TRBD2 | CASSLGLAGVNEQFF
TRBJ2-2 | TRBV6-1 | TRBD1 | CASSERRQGAGELFF
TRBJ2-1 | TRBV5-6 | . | CASSFYGFEQFF
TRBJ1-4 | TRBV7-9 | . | CASSFRANEKLFF
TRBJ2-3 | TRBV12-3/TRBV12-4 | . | CASSLSGGRNTQYF
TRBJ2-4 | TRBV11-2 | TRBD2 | CASGRDLNIQYF
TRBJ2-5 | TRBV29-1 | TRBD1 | CSVEPGQEETQYF
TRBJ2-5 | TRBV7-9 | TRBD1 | CASSIDRGAGETQYF
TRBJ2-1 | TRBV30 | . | CAWSPQVFKAYNEQFF
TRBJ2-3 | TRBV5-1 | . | CASSLVADTDTQYF
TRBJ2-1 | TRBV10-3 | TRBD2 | CAISESGGDEQFF
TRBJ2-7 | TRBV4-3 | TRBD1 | CASSQKQGGYEQYF
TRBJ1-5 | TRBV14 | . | CASSQDSNQPQHF
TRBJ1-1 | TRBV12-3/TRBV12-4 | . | CASSFSAREAFF
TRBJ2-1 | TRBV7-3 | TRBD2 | CASSGRLAGQYEQFF
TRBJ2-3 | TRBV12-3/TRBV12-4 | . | CASRGSPTDTQYF
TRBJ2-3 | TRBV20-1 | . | CSARERGRPRTDTQYF
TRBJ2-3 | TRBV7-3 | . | CASSPDGPSMPDTQYF
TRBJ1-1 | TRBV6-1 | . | CASRGGDWALNTEAFF